A selection of T cell receptor beta chains follows, all from one sample in a study of shared clonotypes between healthy human individuals. This table comes from immunoSEQ multiplex PCR, and its TCRdb copy is limited to in-frame clones, with some not included. The data hold more than 2 million clones, with roughly 95% observed a single time. Sequences were obtained from naive CD8+ T cells from PBMCs. Receptors were obtained from a man aged 18-30 years in good health. Some clones in this sample may be carry-over from other donors' samples. CDR3s include the opening cysteine and the closing phenylalanine or tryptophan. The order of the fields is J gene, D gene, clone size, V gene, CDR3 protein, CDR3 DNA. D genes are given only for firm matches. The size of a clone is reported for some rows only, either as once, few or many, or as a class for expanded clones.

J gene: TRBJ2-1
D gene: NA
clone size: few
V gene: TRBV6-5
CDR3 protein: CASSRTASSYNEQFF
CDR3 DNA: TGTGCCAGCAGTCGGACAGCAAGCTCCTACAATGAGCAGTTCTTC

J gene: TRBJ2-1
D gene: NA
clone size: once
V gene: TRBV5-1
CDR3 protein: CASSLGLASSYNEQFF
CDR3 DNA: TGCGCCAGCAGCTTAGGACTGGCCAGCTCCTACAATGAGCAGTTCTTC

J gene: TRBJ2-2
D gene: TRBD2
clone size: NA
V gene: TRBV4-3
CDR3 protein: CASSQEPGLNTGELFF
CDR3 DNA: TGCGCCAGCAGCCAGGAGCCGGGACTAAACACCGGGGAGCTGTTTTTT

J gene: TRBJ2-7
D gene: NA
clone size: NA
V gene: TRBV11-3
CDR3 protein: CASSHGGASYEQYF
CDR3 DNA: TGTGCCAGCAGCCACGGAGGGGCTTCCTACGAGCAGTACTTC

J gene: TRBJ2-1
D gene: NA
clone size: NA
V gene: TRBV4-1
CDR3 protein: CASSQVGNEQFF
CDR3 DNA: TGCGCCAGCAGCCAAGTGGGAAATGAGCAGTTCTTC

J gene: TRBJ2-3
D gene: TRBD2
clone size: NA
V gene: TRBV29-1
CDR3 protein: CSVGLAGVIDTQYF
CDR3 DNA: TGCAGCGTTGGACTAGCGGGAGTGATAGATACGCAGTATTTT

J gene: TRBJ2-5
D gene: TRBD2
clone size: NA
V gene: TRBV7-2
CDR3 protein: CASSAGGGAGETQYF
CDR3 DNA: TGTGCCAGCAGCGCCGGGGGGGGCGCCGGGGAGACCCAGTACTTC

J gene: TRBJ1-3
D gene: NA
clone size: NA
V gene: TRBV29-1
CDR3 protein: CSVGGGNTIYF
CDR3 DNA: TGCAGCGTTGGAGGTGGAAACACCATATATTTT

J gene: TRBJ2-3
D gene: NA
clone size: NA
V gene: TRBV7-9
CDR3 protein: CASSLVVSGGGDTQYF
CDR3 DNA: TGTGCCAGCAGCTTAGTGGTTAGCGGAGGGGGAGATACGCAGTATTTT

J gene: TRBJ2-5
D gene: NA
clone size: NA
V gene: TRBV19
CDR3 protein: CASGVGETQYF
CDR3 DNA: TGTGCCAGCGGGGTGGGAGAGACCCAGTACTTC

J gene: TRBJ2-2
D gene: TRBD2
clone size: NA
V gene: TRBV28
CDR3 protein: CASRGEREGNTGELFF
CDR3 DNA: TGTGCCAGCAGGGGGGAGCGGGAGGGAAACACCGGGGAGCTGTTTTTT

J gene: TRBJ1-2
D gene: NA
clone size: NA
V gene: TRBV2
CDR3 protein: CASSAQGDALGTYGYTF
CDR3 DNA: TGTGCCAGCAGTGCCCAAGGGGACGCCCTCGGAACCTATGGCTACACCTTC

J gene: TRBJ1-2
D gene: TRBD1
clone size: NA
V gene: TRBV7-9
CDR3 protein: CASSLQGATINYGYTF
CDR3 DNA: TGTGCCAGCAGCCTACAGGGGGCGACAATTAACTATGGCTACACCTTC

J gene: TRBJ2-1
D gene: NA
clone size: NA
V gene: TRBV19
CDR3 protein: CASSAVTDRGNEQFF
CDR3 DNA: TGTGCCAGTAGTGCGGTGACAGATAGAGGGAATGAGCAGTTCTTC

J gene: TRBJ1-1
D gene: NA
clone size: NA
V gene: TRBV6-5
CDR3 protein: CASSYESSNTEAFF
CDR3 DNA: TGTGCCAGCAGTTATGAGAGCTCGAACACTGAAGCTTTCTTT

J gene: TRBJ2-1
D gene: TRBD2
clone size: NA
V gene: TRBV27
CDR3 protein: CASTGLAGTNEQFF
CDR3 DNA: TGTGCCAGCACCGGACTAGCGGGTACGAATGAGCAGTTCTTC

J gene: TRBJ2-3
D gene: TRBD1
clone size: NA
V gene: TRBV14
CDR3 protein: CASSPTGADTQYF
CDR3 DNA: TGTGCCAGCAGCCCCACAGGGGCAGATACGCAGTATTTT

J gene: TRBJ1-3
D gene: NA
clone size: once
V gene: TRBV11-2
CDR3 protein: CASSPDRTSGNTIYF
CDR3 DNA: TGTGCCAGCAGCCCAGACAGGACCTCTGGAAACACCATATATTTT

J gene: TRBJ1-2
D gene: NA
clone size: NA
V gene: TRBV6-7
CDR3 protein: CASTRGAYGYTF
CDR3 DNA: TGTGCCAGCACACGCGGGGCCTATGGCTACACCTTC